This T cell receptor beta chain emerged from a study of Graves' ophthalmopathy and Graves' hyperthyroidism. Whole-study results and caveats: The majority of expanded thyroid clonotypes above 0.001 frequency also occurred in blood.

Amplification from RNA transcripts yielded the TCR beta CDR3 regions. RT-PCR was first run with HTBI primers, then multiplex PCR in a second round. TCRdb passed the multiplex PCR reads through MiXCR, listing each CDR3 protein once. The repertoire consists of 200,000 to 250,000 distinct CDR3 sequences, with roughly a fifth occurring once and the leading ten covering more than 35%. At least ten counts were recorded for this clonotype. Its antigen is unknown. Germline CDR1 is MNHNS and CDR2 is SASEGT. V lost 5 bases and J lost 9; bases outside the gene matches: 15. The CDR3 has 16 amino acids. The receptor comes from a woman in her forties or fifties with Graves' ophthalmopathy. The sequencing sample was made of peripheral blood. The chain uses TRBV6-1 and TRBJ1-5, with 8 positions matching TRBD1. CDR3 sequence: CASSPHQDRVDVPQHF. The CDR3 nucleotides read TGTGCCAGCAGTCCCCACCAGGACAGGGTGGATGTGCCCCAGCATTTT.